Listed here is a single T cell receptor (beta chain). Its antigen is not identified. The study drew its donors from healthy HIV-negative adults without recent acute infections or vaccinations. Subsets obtained from CD4+ cells comprised CD45RA+ naive and CD45RA-negative memory cells. J was trimmed by 5 bases and V by 5 bases; bases with no gene match: 8. This CDR3 spans 16 amino acids. The V gene's germline CDR1 is MDHEN and CDR2 SYDVKM. This sample is part of a study of shared clonotypes between healthy human individuals. Regarding the study as a whole: Donor clonotype sharing was expected to depend on sequencing depth.

As handled by the study authors: Owing to the provision of junction-only sequences devoid of quality scores by immunoSEQ, filtering differed. This table comes from immunoSEQ multiplex PCR, and its TCRdb copy is limited to in-frame clones, with some not included. V and J calls and clone size are given by that table; D and trimming were obtained from the DNA. The data hold more than 2,000,000 clones, with over 90% observed a single time. The sample was naive CD4+ T cells from PBMCs. Subset specified: CD45RA+ positively selected. The chain uses TRBV28 and TRBJ2-3, with 12 bases aligning to TRBD2. The sequence came from a man aged 18-30 years in good health. Some clones in this sample may be carry-over from other donors' samples. CDR3 sequence: CASSIPLAGGKDTQYF. The CDR3 bases are TGTGCCAGCAGTATCCCTCTAGCGGGAGGGAAAGATACGCAGTATTTT.